These T cell receptor beta chains were read from a single sample in a study of cytomegalovirus exposure and HLA in healthy donors. The method was immunoSEQ multiplex PCR; TCRdb's version includes in-frame clones alone and lacks a portion of them. The table has roughly 180,000 clones, over 70% seen once; the top ten hold around 2%. The specimen was PBMCs. Receptors were obtained from a woman younger than 30 in good health and CMV-seropositive. Both conserved end residues are part of each CDR3. A D gene is named only where the DNA matches it firmly. The listing skips clone size in some rows; elsewhere it reads once, few, many or a size class.

clone_size	j_call	v_call	d_call	cdr3_nt	cdr3_aa
NA	TRBJ2-5	TRBV14	TRBD1	TGTGCCAGCAGCCGTGAATTTCTCGGACAGGCCCGACAAGAGACCCAGTACTTC	CASSREFLGQARQETQYF
once	TRBJ1-4	TRBV19	NA	TGTGCCAGTAGTATCCCAAAGACAGTACTTAATGAAAAACTGTTTTTT	CASSIPKTVLNEKLFF
NA	TRBJ1-6	TRBV6-1	TRBD1	TGTGCCAGTGGGACAGGGGAGGATTCACCCCTCCACTTT	CASGTGEDSPLHF
NA	TRBJ2-7	TRBV9	NA	TGTGCCAGCAGCGCGGGGTACGAGCAGTACTTC	CASSAGYEQYF
NA	TRBJ1-2	TRBV19	TRBD1	TGTGCCAGTACCTGGAGGACAGGGACAAATCTCTATGGCTACACCTTC	CASTWRTGTNLYGYTF
NA	TRBJ2-5	TRBV14	TRBD1	TGTGCCAGCAGCCACTACTCCCGGGACAGGGACCAAGAGACCCAGTACTTC	CASSHYSRDRDQETQYF
NA	TRBJ1-5	TRBV27	NA	TGTGCCAGCAGTGTTCGAGCCTCTAGCAATCAGCCCCAGCATTTT	CASSVRASSNQPQHF
NA	TRBJ2-1	TRBV5-1	TRBD2	TGCGCCAGCAGCGCCTCCGGGACTACCCACAATGAGCAGTTCTTC	CASSASGTTHNEQFF
NA	TRBJ1-4	TRBV30	NA	TGTGCCTGGAGTGTGAGGGTAACTAATGAAAAACTGTTTTTT	CAWSVRVTNEKLFF
NA	TRBJ2-2	TRBV28	TRBD1	TGTGCCACCTCTCCGCTGGACAGGGCCACCGGGGAGCTGTTTTTT	CATSPLDRATGELFF
NA	TRBJ1-5	TRBV19	TRBD1	TGTGCCAGTAGGGCCGGGACAGGGAGCAATCAGCCCCAGCATTTT	CASRAGTGSNQPQHF
few	TRBJ2-1	TRBV9	TRBD1	TGTGCCAGCAGCCCCCAGGGACAGGGGAATGAGCAGTTCTTC	CASSPQGQGNEQFF
NA	TRBJ1-1	TRBV5-1	NA	TGCGCCAGCAGCTATAGCGGGGACACTGAAGCTTTCTTT	CASSYSGDTEAFF
NA	TRBJ1-5	TRBV29-1	NA	TGCAGCGCCTCACCGGGACTTAATCAGCCCCAGCATTTT	CSASPGLNQPQHF
NA	TRBJ1-1	TRBV2	NA	TGTGCCAGCAGAGAATGGGCGACAGAAGGGGCTGAAGCTTTCTTT	CASREWATEGAEAFF
NA	TRBJ2-2	TRBV19	NA	TGTGCCAGTAGTATAGCCAGGGGTGCCGGGGAGCTGTTTTTT	CASSIARGAGELFF
NA	TRBJ2-2	TRBV29-1	NA	TGCAGCGTTTTAGGGACTGCGAACACCGGGGAGCTGTTTTTT	CSVLGTANTGELFF
NA	TRBJ2-3	TRBV27	TRBD2	TGTGCCAGCAGTTTTGTCGCGGGGGGGCCCAATACGCAGTATTTT	CASSFVAGGPNTQYF
NA	TRBJ1-3	TRBV5-4	NA	TGTGCCAGCAGCGTGGACAGTCCTCTTGGAAACACCATATATTTT	CASSVDSPLGNTIYF
NA	TRBJ2-2	TRBV28	NA	TGTGCCAGCTCCAAGTGGGGGCCGAACACCGGGGAGCTGTTTTTT	CASSKWGPNTGELFF
once	TRBJ1-2	TRBV30	NA	TGTGCCTTCTCCTCTTATGGCTACACCTTC	CAFSSYGYTF
NA	TRBJ1-2	TRBV6-5	NA	TGTGCCAGCACCCCGGACGGGGGGAACTATGGCTACACCTTC	CASTPDGGNYGYTF
few	TRBJ2-5	TRBV30	TRBD2	TGTGCCTGGAGTCGGGGGGAGGGGTTGACCCAGTACTTC	CAWSRGEGLTQYF
NA	TRBJ2-7	TRBV7-2	NA	TGTGCCAGCAACTACAGACGTGGGGCTCTCCCCCACGAGCAGTACTTC	CASNYRRGALPHEQYF